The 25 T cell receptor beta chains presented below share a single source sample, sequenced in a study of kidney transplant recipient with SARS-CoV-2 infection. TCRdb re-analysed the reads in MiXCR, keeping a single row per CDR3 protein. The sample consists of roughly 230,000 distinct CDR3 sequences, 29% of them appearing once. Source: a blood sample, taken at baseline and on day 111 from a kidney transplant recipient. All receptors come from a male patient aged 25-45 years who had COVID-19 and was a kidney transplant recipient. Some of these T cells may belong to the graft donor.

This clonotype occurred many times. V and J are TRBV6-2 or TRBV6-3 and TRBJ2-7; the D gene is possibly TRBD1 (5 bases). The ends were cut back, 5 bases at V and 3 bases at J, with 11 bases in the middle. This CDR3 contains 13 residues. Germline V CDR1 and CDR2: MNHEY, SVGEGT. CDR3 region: CASSKQDIYEQYV. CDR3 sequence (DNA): TGTGCCAGCAGTAAACAGGACATCTACGAGCAGTACGTC.

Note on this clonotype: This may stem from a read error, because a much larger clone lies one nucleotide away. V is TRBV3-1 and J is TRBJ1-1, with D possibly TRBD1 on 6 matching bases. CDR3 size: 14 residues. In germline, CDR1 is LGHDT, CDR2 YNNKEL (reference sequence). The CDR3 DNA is TGTGCCGGCAGCCGTATCAAGGGGGGCACTGAAGCTTTCTTT. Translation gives CAGSRIKGGTEAFF.

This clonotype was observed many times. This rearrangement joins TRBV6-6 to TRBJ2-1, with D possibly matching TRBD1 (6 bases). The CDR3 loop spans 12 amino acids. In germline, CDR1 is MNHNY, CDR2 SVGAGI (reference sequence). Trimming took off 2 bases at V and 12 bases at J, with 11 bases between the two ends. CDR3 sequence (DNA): TGTGCCAGCAGTTACGGGACCAGGGGGCAGTTCTTC. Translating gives CASSYGTRGQFF.

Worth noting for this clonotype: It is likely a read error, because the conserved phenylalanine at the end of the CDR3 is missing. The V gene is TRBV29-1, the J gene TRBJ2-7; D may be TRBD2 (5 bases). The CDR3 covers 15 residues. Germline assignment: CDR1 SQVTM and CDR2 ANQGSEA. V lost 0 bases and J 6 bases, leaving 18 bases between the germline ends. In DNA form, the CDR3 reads TGCAGCGTTGAAGATCTGGCTAGAGGGAGCATCGAGCAGTACCTC. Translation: CSVEDLARGSIEQYL.

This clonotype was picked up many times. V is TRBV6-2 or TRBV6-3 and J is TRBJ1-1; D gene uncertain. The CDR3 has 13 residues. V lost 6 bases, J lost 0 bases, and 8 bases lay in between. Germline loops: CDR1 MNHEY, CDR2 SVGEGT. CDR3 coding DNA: TGTGCCAGCAGCGGACGAATGAACACTGAAGCTTTCTTT. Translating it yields CASSGRMNTEAFF.

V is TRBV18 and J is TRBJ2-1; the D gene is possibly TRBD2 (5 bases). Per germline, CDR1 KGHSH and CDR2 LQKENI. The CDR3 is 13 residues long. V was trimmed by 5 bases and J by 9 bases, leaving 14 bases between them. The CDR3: CASSGGLWGEQFF. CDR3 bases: TGTGCCAGCTCAGGCGGACTCTGGGGTGAGCAGTTCTTC.

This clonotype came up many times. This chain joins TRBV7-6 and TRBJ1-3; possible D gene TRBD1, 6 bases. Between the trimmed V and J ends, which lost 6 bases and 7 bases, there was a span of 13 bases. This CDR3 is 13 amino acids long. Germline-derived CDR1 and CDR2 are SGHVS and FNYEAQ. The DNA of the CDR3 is TGTGCCAGCAGAGGACAGATCGGGAACACCATATATTTT. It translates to CASRGQIGNTIYF.

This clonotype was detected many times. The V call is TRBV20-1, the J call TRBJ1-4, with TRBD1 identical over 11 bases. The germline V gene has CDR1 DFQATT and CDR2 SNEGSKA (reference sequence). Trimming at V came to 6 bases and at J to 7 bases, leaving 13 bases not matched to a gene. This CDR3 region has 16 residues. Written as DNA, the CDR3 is TGCAGTGCCCGGACAGGGGGCGCCGGTAGGGGTGAAAAACTGTTTTTT. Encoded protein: CSARTGGAGRGEKLFF.

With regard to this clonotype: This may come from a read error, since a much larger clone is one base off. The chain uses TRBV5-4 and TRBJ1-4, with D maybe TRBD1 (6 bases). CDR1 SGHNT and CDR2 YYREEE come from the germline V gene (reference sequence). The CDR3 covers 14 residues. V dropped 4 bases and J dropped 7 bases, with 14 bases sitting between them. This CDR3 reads CASSGKGGSEKLFF. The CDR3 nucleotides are TGTGCCAGCAGCGGTAAGGGGGGAAGTGAAAAACTGTTTTTT.

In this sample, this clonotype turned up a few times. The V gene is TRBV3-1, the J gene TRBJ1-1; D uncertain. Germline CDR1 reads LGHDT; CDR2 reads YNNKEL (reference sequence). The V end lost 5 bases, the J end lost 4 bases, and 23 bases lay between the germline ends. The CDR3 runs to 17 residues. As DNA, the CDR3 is TGTGCCAGCAGCATTTTCCCTCCCATTTCAATTCGCACTGAAGCTTTCTTT. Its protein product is CASSIFPPISIRTEAFF.

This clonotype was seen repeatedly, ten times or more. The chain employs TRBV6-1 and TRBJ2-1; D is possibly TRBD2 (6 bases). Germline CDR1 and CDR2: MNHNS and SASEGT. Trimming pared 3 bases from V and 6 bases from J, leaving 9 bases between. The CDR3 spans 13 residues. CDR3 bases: TGTGCCAGCAGTGACAGGGAGGTCAATGAGCAGTTCTTC. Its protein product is CASSDREVNEQFF.

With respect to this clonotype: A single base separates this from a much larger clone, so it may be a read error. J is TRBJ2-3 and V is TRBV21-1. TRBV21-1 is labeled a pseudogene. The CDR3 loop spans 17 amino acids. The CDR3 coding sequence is TGTGCCGGCAGCGAGAACATAGCTACAGTCATGCAAGATACGCAGTATTTT. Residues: CAGSENIATVMQDTQYF.

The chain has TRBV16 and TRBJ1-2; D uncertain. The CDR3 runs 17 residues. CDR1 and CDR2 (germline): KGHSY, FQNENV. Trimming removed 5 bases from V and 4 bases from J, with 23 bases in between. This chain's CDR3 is CASSGKAVVRKTYGYTF. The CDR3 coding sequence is TGTGCCAGCAGCGGTAAAGCGGTCGTTAGAAAGACCTATGGCTACACCTTC.

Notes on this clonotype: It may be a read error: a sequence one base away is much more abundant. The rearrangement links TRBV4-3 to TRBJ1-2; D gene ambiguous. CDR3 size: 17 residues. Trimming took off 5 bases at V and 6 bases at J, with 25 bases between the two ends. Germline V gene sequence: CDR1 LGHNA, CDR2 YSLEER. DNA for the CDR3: TGCGCCAGCAGCAAAAAAATAGGACGTCGAAAGACCCATGGCTACACCTTC. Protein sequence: CASSKKIGRRKTHGYTF.

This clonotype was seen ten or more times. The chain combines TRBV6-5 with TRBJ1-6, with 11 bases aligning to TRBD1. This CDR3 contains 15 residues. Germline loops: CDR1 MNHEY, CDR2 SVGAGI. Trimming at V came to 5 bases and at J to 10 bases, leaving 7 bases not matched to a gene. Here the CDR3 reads CASSGGGTGGSPLHF. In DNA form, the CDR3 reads TGTGCCAGCAGTGGTGGGGGGACAGGGGGATCACCCCTCCACTTT.

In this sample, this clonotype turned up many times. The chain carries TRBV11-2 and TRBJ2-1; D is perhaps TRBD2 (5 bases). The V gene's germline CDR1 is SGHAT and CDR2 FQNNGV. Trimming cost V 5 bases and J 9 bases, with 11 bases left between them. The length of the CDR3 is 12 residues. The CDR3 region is CASSLGLTEQFF. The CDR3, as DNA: TGTGCCAGCAGCCTAGGACTTACTGAGCAGTTCTTC. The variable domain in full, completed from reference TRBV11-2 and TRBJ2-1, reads EAGVAQSPRYKIIEKRQSVAFWCNPISGHATLYWYQQILGQGPKLLIQFQNNGVVDDSQLPKDRFSAERLKGVDSTLKIQPAKLEDSAVYLCASSLGLTEQFFGPGTRLTVL.

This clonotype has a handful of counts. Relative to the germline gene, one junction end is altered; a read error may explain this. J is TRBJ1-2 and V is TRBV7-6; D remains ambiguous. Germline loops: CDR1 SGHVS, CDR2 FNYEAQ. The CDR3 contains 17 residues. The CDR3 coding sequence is TGTGCCAGCAGCCTAGCAGCTGAATCTCGAAAGACCTATGGCTACACCTTC. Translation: CASSLAAESRKTYGYTF.

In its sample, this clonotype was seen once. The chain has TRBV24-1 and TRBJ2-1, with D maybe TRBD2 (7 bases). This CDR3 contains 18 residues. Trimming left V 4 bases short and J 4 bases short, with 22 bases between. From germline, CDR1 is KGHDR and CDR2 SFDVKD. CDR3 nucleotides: TGTGCCACCAGTGACTCCAAACAGGGACTACCTTCTTACAATGAGCAGTTCTTC. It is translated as CATSDSKQGLPSYNEQFF.

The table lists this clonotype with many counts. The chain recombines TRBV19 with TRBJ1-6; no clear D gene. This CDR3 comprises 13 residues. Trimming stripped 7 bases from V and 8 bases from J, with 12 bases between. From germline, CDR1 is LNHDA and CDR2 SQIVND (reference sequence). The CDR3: CASTPGRHSPLHF. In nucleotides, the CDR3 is TGTGCCAGTACTCCGGGCCGGCATTCACCCCTCCACTTT.

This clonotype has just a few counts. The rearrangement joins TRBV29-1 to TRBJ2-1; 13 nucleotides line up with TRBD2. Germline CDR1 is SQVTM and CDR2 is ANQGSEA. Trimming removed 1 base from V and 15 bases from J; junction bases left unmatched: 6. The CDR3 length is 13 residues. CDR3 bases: TGCAGCGTTGAAGGGACTAGCGGGAGTTATCGGTTCTTC. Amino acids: CSVEGTSGSYRFF.

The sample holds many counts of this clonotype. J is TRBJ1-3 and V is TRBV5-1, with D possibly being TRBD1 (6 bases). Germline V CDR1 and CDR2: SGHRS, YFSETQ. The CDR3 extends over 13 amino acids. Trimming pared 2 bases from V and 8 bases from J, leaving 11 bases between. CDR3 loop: CASSFAGEDTIYF. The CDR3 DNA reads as TGCGCCAGCAGCTTCGCAGGGGAAGACACCATATATTTT.

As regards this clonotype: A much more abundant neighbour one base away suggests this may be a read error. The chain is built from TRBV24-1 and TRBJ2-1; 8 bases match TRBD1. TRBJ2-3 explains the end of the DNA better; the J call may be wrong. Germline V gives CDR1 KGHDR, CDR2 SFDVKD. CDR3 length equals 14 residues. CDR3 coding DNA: TGTGCCACCACCGACAGGGGACGAGCGGATGCGCAGTATTTT. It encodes CATTDRGRADAQYF.

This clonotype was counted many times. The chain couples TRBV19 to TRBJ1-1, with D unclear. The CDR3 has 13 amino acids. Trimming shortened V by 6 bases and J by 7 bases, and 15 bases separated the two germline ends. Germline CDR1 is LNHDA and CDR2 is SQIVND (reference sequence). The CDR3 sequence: CASRHNQGDEAFF. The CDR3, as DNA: TGTGCCAGTAGGCACAACCAAGGAGATGAAGCTTTCTTT.

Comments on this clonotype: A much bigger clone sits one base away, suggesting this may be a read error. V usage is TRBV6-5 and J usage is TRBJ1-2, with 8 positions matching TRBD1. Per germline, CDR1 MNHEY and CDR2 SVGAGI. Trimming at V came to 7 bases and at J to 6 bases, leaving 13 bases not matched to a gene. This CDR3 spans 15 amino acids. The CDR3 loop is CASNTRTGIAHGYTF. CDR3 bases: TGTGCCAGCAATACCCGGACAGGGATTGCTCATGGCTACACCTTC.

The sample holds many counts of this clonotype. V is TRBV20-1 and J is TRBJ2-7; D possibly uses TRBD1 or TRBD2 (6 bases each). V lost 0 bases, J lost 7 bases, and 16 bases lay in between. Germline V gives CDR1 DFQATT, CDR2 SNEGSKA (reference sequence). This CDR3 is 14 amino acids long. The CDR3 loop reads CSARDYKGGWEQYF. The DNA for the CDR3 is TGCAGTGCTAGAGATTATAAGGGGGGCTGGGAGCAGTACTTC.